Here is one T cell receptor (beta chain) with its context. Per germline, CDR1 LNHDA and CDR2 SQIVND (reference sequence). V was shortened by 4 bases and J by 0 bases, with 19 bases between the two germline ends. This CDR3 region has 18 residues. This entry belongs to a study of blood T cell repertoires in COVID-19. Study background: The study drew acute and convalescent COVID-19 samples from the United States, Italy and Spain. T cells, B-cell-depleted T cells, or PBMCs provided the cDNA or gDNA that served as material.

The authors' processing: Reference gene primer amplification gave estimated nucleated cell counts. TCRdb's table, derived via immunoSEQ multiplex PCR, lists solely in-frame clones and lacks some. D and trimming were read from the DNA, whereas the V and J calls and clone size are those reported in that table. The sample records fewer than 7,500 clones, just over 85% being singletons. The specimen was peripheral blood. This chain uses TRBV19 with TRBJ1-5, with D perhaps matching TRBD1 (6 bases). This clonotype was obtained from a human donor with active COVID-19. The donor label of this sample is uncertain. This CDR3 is CASSTPGGRGHSNQPQHF. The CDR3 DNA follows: TGTGCCAGTAGTACCCCTGGCGGGAGGGGACATAGCAATCAGCCCCAGCATTTT.